The text below deals with one T cell receptor (beta chain). This sample was taken from a study of blood T cell repertoires in COVID-19. Clones were sequenced by immunoSEQ multiplex PCR, and TCRdb holds only the in-frame ones, with some missing. The data hold nearly 250,000 clones, with 86% observed a single time. This clonotype originated in a woman of 80 years or more with COVID-19, enrolled during active disease. Sequencing input: peripheral blood.

CDR3 loop: CASSPRGRNQPQHF. DNA of the CDR3: TGTGCCAGCAGCCCCAGGGGGAGGAATCAGCCCCAGCATTTT. This rearrangement joins TRBV6-5 to TRBJ1-5, with TRBD1 matching 7 bases. Germline lookup yields CDR1 MNHEY and CDR2 SVGAGI. V lost 6 bases and J lost 4; bases outside the gene matches: 6. The CDR3 covers 14 residues.